This T cell receptor beta chain was sequenced for a study of regulatory T cells in long-lasting Graves disease. Study-level findings and limits: Whereas 1,000 or so public clonotypes were shared by new patients, persistent patients shared more, at a few thousand.

This clonotype came up a few times. Its antigen is not known. The CDR3 covers 13 residues. Germline V gene data show CDR1 as MNHEY and CDR2 as SVGAGI. V lost 4 bases and J lost 8, with 14 bases in between. The authors built TCR beta libraries using iRepertoire HTBI primers and Arm-PCR of CDR3 regions. TCRdb processed the multiplex PCR reads anew with MiXCR; each CDR3 protein has one entry. The repertoire holds 300,000 to 500,000 distinct CDR3 sequences, around 20% seen once, with around 21% in the top ten. Time point indicated: persistent/refractory GD, antithyroid drugs over 5 years with positive TRAb. The TCR library was made from RNA that had been extracted from PBMCs in TRIzol.

The V gene is TRBV6-5, the J gene TRBJ1-2; possible D gene TRBD1, 5 bases. Sequencing used peripheral blood mononuclear cells (PBMCs), obtained when the disease was refractory, from a patient treated with antithyroid drugs. The source is a female donor with Graves disease. This CDR3 is CASSSGPHQGYTF. CDR3 nucleotide sequence: TGTGCCAGCAGTTCGGGACCTCACCAGGGCTACACCTTC.